The 21 T cell receptor beta chains below all came from one sample that was sequenced in a study of blood T cell repertoires in COVID-19. The method was immunoSEQ multiplex PCR; TCRdb's version includes in-frame clones alone and lacks a portion of them. This table has about 330,000 clones, over 80% appearing once. The sample consisted of peripheral blood. These receptors were collected from a man between 25 and 39 years old with COVID-19, enrolled during active disease.

V and J are TRBV19 and TRBJ2-2, with 9 bases aligning to TRBD1. This CDR3 region has 17 residues. The V gene end was trimmed by 4 bases and the J gene end by 4 bases; junction bases not matched to a gene: 10. Germline V gene data show CDR1 as LNHDA and CDR2 as SQIVND (reference sequence). The chain's CDR3 is CASSKLQGAVGTGELFF. For the CDR3, the DNA is TGTGCCAGTAGTAAACTACAGGGGGCTGTAGGCACCGGGGAGCTGTTTTTT.

This clone was picked up one time. The V call is TRBV29-1, the J call TRBJ2-3, with a tentative D call TRBD1 (6 bases). V was pared by 8 bases and J by 4 bases, with 19 bases between. Germline-derived CDR1 and CDR2 are SQVTM and ANQGSEA. The CDR3 has 14 residues. The CDR3 nucleotides read TGCAGCACTTCTGGGGATGGGGGCCCAGATACGCAGTATTTT. Protein sequence: CSTSGDGGPDTQYF.

The gene calls are TRBV5-1 and TRBJ2-7; 11 positions match TRBD2. CDR3 length: 15 amino acids. CDR1 SGHRS and CDR2 YFSETQ come from the germline V gene. The V and J ends lost 3 bases and 3 bases, in that order; junction bases with no gene match: 5. CDR3 DNA: TGCGCCAGCAGCTCGGGACTAGCGGCGATCTACGAGCAGTACTTC. Translated: CASSSGLAAIYEQYF. Full variable domain (rest looked up from reference TRBV5-1 and TRBJ2-7): KAGVTQTPRYLIKTRGQQVTLSCSPISGHRSVSWYQQTPGQGLQFLFEYFSETQRNKGNFPGRFSGRQFSNSRSEMNVSTLELGDSALYLCASSSGLAAIYEQYFGPGTRLTVT.

This sequence joins TRBV11-2 and TRBJ2-1; TRBD2 might be the D (6 bases). The germline V gene has CDR1 SGHAT and CDR2 FQNNGV. Trimming shortened V by 5 bases and J by 12 bases, and 20 bases separated the two germline ends. The CDR3 contains 14 residues. The CDR3 protein is CASSPTVLPGLQFF. For the CDR3, the DNA is TGTGCCAGCAGCCCCACCGTTCTTCCGGGACTGCAGTTCTTC.

The chain combines TRBV7-8 with TRBJ1-1; D gene uncertain. Trimming cost V 8 bases and J 3 bases, with 13 bases left between them. This CDR3 has 13 amino acids. Germline CDR1 reads SGHVS; CDR2 reads FQNEAQ. For the CDR3, the DNA is TGTGCCAGCGGCTGGGCCCCCGACACTGAAGCTTTCTTT. Translation gives CASGWAPDTEAFF. Looking up the rest from reference TRBV7-8 and TRBJ1-1 gives the full variable domain: GAGVSQSPRYKVAKRGQDVALRCDPISGHVSLFWYQQALGQGPEFLTYFQNEAQLDKSGLPSDRFFAERPEGSVSTLKIQRTQQEDSAVYLCASGWAPDTEAFFGQGTRLTVV.

The rearrangement joins TRBV4-1 to TRBJ2-7; 13 bases are shared with TRBD2. CDR1 is MGHRA and CDR2 is YSYEKL in the germline V gene. This CDR3 has 18 residues. J lost 2 bases, V lost 2 bases, and 9 bases had no gene match. The CDR3 here is CASSQLPGLAGLTYEQYF. CDR3 DNA: TGCGCCAGCAGCCAACTACCGGGACTAGCGGGACTGACCTACGAGCAGTACTTC.

J is TRBJ1-2 and V is TRBV7-9, with TRBD1 matching 9 bases. V was pared by 4 bases and J by 3 bases, with 6 bases of the junction left unmatched. The CDR3 totals 15 residues. CDR1 is SEHNR and CDR2 is FQNEAQ in the germline V gene (reference sequence). The CDR3 here is CASSSTGQGHYGYTF. The DNA of the CDR3 is TGTGCCAGCAGCTCCACGGGACAGGGACACTATGGCTACACCTTC.

The CDR3 region has the DNA TGTGCCAGCAGCGTCCGGGACAGGGAGGATCGAGAGACCCAGTACTTC. Translating gives CASSVRDREDRETQYF. The chain employs TRBV7-9 and TRBJ2-5; TRBD1 matches at 9 bases. The CDR3 has 16 amino acids. V lost 5 bases to trimming and J lost 4 bases; unmatched junction nucleotides: 11. Germline assignment: CDR1 SEHNR and CDR2 FQNEAQ (reference sequence).

This sequence joins TRBV29-1 and TRBJ2-2, with 9 bases lining up with TRBD1. Germline V gene lookup returns CDR1 SQVTM and CDR2 ANQGSEA. V was pared by 7 bases and J by 1 base, with 1 base of the junction left unmatched. The CDR3 has 13 residues. CDR3 protein: CSGGQGNTGELFF. CDR3 nucleotides: TGCAGCGGGGGACAGGGGAACACCGGGGAGCTGTTTTTT.

The chain combines TRBV18 with TRBJ1-2, with a possible D match to TRBD1 (5 bases). The V and J ends lost 3 bases and 4 bases respectively, with 24 bases between them. The length of the CDR3 is 18 residues. CDR1 KGHSH and CDR2 LQKENI come from the germline V gene. DNA for the CDR3: TGTGCCAGCTCACCCTCCCGCCCCGGGGCGGGAGGGATCTATGGCTACACCTTC. This codes for CASSPSRPGAGGIYGYTF.

The chain joins TRBV13 to TRBJ2-7, with TRBD1 identical over 8 bases. The V and J ends lost 5 bases and 3 bases, in that order; junction bases with no gene match: 12. The V gene's germline CDR1 is PRHDT and CDR2 FYEKMQ (reference sequence). This CDR3 comprises 16 residues. CDR3 DNA: TGTGCCAGCAGCGCGTGGACAAGGGGGACAGGCTACGAGCAGTACTTC. Amino acid sequence: CASSAWTRGTGYEQYF. The full variable domain, its missing parts supplied by reference TRBV13 and TRBJ2-7, is AAGVIQSPRHLIKEKRETATLKCYPIPRHDTVYWYQQGPGQDPQFLISFYEKMQSDKGSIPDRFSAQQFSDYHSELNMSSLELGDSALYFCASSAWTRGTGYEQYFGPGTRLTVT.

The gene calls are TRBV5-1 and TRBJ2-1, with D perhaps TRBD2 (6 bases). This CDR3 is built from 12 residues. V was shortened by 5 bases and J by 9 bases, with 12 bases between the two germline ends. Looked up from germline, CDR1 is SGHRS and CDR2 is YFSETQ. CDR3 DNA sequence: TGCGCCAGCAGAAACGGGGAGGCTGAGCAGTTCTTC. Its protein is CASRNGEAEQFF. The variable domain in full, completed from reference TRBV5-1 and TRBJ2-1, reads KAGVTQTPRYLIKTRGQQVTLSCSPISGHRSVSWYQQTPGQGLQFLFEYFSETQRNKGNFPGRFSGRQFSNSRSEMNVSTLELGDSALYLCASRNGEAEQFFGPGTRLTVL.

The sample holds one count of this clone. This chain uses TRBV27 with TRBJ2-1; TRBD2 might be the D (6 bases). The CDR3 extends over 14 amino acids. The ends were cut back, 6 bases at V and 5 bases at J, with 14 bases in the middle. CDR1 and CDR2 (germline): MNHEY, SMNVEV (reference sequence). CDR3 nucleotides: TGTGCCAGCAGCGCTAGCGTTAACAACAATGAGCAGTTCTTC. It is translated as CASSASVNNNEQFF.

This clone is labeled as medium-sized. This chain uses TRBV3-1 (or the pseudogene TRBV3-2) with TRBJ2-1, with D possibly TRBD1 on 6 matching bases. V was trimmed by 4 bases and J by 6 bases, leaving 10 bases between them. Germline assignment: CDR1 LGHDT and CDR2 YNNKEL (reference sequence). The CDR3 totals 13 residues. Written as DNA, the CDR3 is TGTGCCAGCAGCCTCGCAGGGGCCAATGAGCAGTTCTTC. This encodes CASSLAGANEQFF.

The J gene is TRBJ2-3, the V gene TRBV6-5; 9 positions match TRBD1. Germline V gene data show CDR1 as MNHEY and CDR2 as SVGAGI. CDR3 length equals 15 residues. V was pared by 6 bases and J by 3 bases, with 7 bases of the junction left unmatched. DNA for the CDR3: TGTGCCAGCAGCATCACAGGGGGCCGGACAGATACGCAGTATTTT. This sequence encodes CASSITGGRTDTQYF.

V usage is TRBV28 and J usage is TRBJ1-5; TRBD1 aligns across 8 bases. CDR1 is MDHEN, CDR2 SYDVKM, per germline. J lost 4 bases, V lost 5 bases, and 10 bases had no gene match. The CDR3 has 16 amino acids. Written as DNA, the CDR3 is TGTGCCAGCAGTGATTACGGGACAGGCAAAAATCAGCCCCAGCATTTT. Protein sequence: CASSDYGTGKNQPQHF.

The V gene is TRBV27, the J gene TRBJ1-3; no clear D gene. From germline, CDR1 is MNHEY and CDR2 SMNVEV (reference sequence). With 3 bases removed from V and 0 bases from J, the gap between germline ends came to 6 bases. This CDR3 has 14 residues. CDR3 nucleotide sequence: TGTGCCAGCAGTTTTTCGGGCTCTGGAAACACCATATATTTT. This codes for CASSFSGSGNTIYF.

The gene calls are TRBV7-9 and TRBJ2-7, with D tentatively TRBD1 (8 bases). The V end lost 1 base, the J end lost 4 bases, and 20 bases lay between the germline ends. Germline CDR1 reads SEHNR; CDR2 reads FQNEAQ (reference sequence). This CDR3 has 17 amino acids. CDR3 nucleotides: TGTGCCAGCAGCTTAGACCTTACAGGGGGGGCGGGATACGAGCAGTACTTC. Translating it yields CASSLDLTGGAGYEQYF.

V gene TRBV5-6 combines with J gene TRBJ1-5, with a possible D match to TRBD1 (5 bases). Deletions cut 0 bases from V and 1 base from J, with 11 bases between. CDR1 is SGHDT and CDR2 is YYEEEE in the germline V gene. The CDR3 spans 16 residues. CDR3: CASSLAGGLSNQPQHF. CDR3 in DNA: TGTGCCAGCAGCTTGGCCGGGGGATTGAGCAATCAGCCCCAGCATTTT.

This chain uses TRBV30 with TRBJ2-5; D call uncertain. This CDR3 has 11 residues. Germline V gene lookup returns CDR1 GTSNPN and CDR2 SVGIG (reference sequence). V was clipped by 5 bases and J by 1 base, with 5 bases between them. This CDR3 reads CAWFSQETQYF. In nucleotides, the CDR3 is TGTGCCTGGTTTAGCCAAGAGACCCAGTACTTC.

The chain joins TRBV29-1 to TRBJ2-1; no clear D. This CDR3 is built from 16 residues. Trimming took 4 bases from V and 2 from J, leaving 18 bases between them. Germline V gives CDR1 SQVTM, CDR2 ANQGSEA. The CDR3 region has the DNA TGCAGCGTTGTGCCAACTTGGTACTCTACCTACAATGAGCAGTTCTTC. This codes for CSVVPTWYSTYNEQFF.